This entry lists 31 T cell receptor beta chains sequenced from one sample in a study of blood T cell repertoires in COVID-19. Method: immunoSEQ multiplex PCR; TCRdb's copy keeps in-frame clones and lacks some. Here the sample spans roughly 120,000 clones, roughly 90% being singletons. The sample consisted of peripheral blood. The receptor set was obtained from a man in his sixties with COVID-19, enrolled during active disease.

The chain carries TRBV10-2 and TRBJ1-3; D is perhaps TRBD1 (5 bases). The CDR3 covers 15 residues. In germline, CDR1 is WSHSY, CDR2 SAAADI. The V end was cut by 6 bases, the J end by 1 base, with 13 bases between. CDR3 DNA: TGCGCCAGCAGCAACACGGGACTTTCTGGAAACACCATATATTTT. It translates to CASSNTGLSGNTIYF.

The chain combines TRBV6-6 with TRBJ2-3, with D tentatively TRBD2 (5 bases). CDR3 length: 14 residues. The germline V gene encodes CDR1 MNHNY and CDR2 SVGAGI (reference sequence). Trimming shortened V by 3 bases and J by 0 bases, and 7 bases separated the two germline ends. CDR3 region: CASSYGSSTDTQYF. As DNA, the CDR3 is TGTGCCAGCAGTTATGGGAGTAGCACAGATACGCAGTATTTT.

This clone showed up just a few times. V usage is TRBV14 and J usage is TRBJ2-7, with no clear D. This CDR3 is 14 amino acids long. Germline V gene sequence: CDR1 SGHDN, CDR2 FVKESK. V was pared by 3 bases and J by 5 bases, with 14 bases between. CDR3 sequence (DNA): TGTGCCAGCAGCCACCGGCCCCTGGCGGACGAGCAGTACTTC. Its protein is CASSHRPLADEQYF.

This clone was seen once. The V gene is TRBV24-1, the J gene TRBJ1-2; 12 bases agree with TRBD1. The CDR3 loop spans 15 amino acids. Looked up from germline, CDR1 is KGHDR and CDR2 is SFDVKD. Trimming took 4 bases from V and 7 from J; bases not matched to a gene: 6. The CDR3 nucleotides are TGTGCCACCAGTGAACCGGGACAGGGGGCTGGTGGCTACACCTTC. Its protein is CATSEPGQGAGGYTF.

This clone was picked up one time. CDR3 nucleotide sequence: TGTGCCAGCATCTTCAGTCGGGGGACTGAAGCTTTCTTT. It is translated as CASIFSRGTEAFF. The chain joins TRBV12-3 or TRBV12-4 to TRBJ1-1, with TRBD1 as a possible D gene (5 bases). The CDR3 contains 13 residues. Trimming left V 7 bases short and J 5 bases short, with 14 bases between.

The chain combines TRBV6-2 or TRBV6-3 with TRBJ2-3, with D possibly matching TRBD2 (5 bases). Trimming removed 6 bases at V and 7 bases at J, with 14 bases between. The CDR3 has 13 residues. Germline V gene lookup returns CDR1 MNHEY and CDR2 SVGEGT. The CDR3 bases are TGTGCCAGCAGCCACCGGGGAGCTTATACGCAGTATTTT. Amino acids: CASSHRGAYTQYF.

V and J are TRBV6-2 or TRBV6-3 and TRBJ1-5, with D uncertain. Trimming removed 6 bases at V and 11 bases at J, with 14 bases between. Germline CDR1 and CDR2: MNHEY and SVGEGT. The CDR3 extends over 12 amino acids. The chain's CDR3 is CASSPTTQAQHF. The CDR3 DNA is TGTGCCAGCAGCCCCACGACGCAGGCCCAGCATTTT.

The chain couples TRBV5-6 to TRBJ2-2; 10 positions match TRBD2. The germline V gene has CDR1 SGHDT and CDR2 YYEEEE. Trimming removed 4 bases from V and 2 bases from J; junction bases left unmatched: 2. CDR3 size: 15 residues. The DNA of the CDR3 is TGTGCCAGCAGCATAGCGGGAGGAAACACCGGGGAGCTGTTTTTT. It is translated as CASSIAGGNTGELFF.

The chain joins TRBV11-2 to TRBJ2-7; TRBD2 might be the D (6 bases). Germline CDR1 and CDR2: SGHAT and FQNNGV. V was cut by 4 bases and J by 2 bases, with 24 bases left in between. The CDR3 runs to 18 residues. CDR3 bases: TGTGCCAGCAGCTGGGGAAGGGGAGGCGGATCGCCGGCCTACGAGCAGTACTTC. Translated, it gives CASSWGRGGGSPAYEQYF.

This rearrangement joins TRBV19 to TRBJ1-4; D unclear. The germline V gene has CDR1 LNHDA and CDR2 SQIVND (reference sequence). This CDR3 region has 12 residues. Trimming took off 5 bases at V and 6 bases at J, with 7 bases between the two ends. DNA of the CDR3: TGTGCCAGTAGTCTACGGTATGAAAAACTGTTTTTT. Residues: CASSLRYEKLFF. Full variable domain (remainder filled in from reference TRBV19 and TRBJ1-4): DGGITQSPKYLFRKEGQNVTLSCEQNLNHDAMYWYRQDPGQGLRLIYYSQIVNDFQKGDIAEGYSVSREKKESFPLTVTSAQKNPTAFYLCASSLRYEKLFFGSGTQLSVL.

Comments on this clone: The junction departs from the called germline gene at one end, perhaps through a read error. CDR3 coding DNA: TGTGCTAGCAGCTTAGAGGAGAACACACCCCTCCACTTT. Its translation is CASSLEENTPLHF. J is TRBJ1-6 and V is TRBV7-7; D unclear. The CDR3 length is 13 residues. Germline-derived CDR1 and CDR2 are SSHAT and FNYEAQ (reference sequence).

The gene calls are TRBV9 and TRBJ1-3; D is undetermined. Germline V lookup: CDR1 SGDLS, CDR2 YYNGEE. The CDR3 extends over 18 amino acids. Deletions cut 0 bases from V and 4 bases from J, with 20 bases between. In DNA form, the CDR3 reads TGTGCCAGCAGCGTAGATACCCCTTCCGAGGGCATCGGAAACACCATATATTTT. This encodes CASSVDTPSEGIGNTIYF.

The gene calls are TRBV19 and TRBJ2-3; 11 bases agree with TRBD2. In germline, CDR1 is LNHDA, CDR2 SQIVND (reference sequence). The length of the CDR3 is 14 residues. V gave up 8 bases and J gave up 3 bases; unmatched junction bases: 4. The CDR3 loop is CASSLAGVTDTQYF. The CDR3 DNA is TGTGCCAGTTCACTAGCGGGAGTTACAGATACGCAGTATTTT.

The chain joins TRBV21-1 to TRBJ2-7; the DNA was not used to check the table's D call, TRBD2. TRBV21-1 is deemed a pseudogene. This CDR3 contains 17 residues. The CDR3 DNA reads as TGTGCCAGCAGCAACCCACTAGAGGGAGAAGACTCCTACGAGCAGTACTTC. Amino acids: CASSNPLEGEDSYEQYF.

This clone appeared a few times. Here the CDR3 DNA reads TGTGCCAGCAGTCTCCGGGACAGGGGGACGAACACCGGGGAGCTGTTTTTT. It codes for CASSLRDRGTNTGELFF. The chain is built from TRBV11-3 and TRBJ2-2; TRBD1 aligns across 11 bases. With 6 bases clipped from V and 0 bases from J, the junction kept 6 bases outside the gene matches. The CDR3 runs to 17 residues. CDR1 and CDR2 (germline): SGHNT, YENEEA.

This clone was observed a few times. The CDR3, as DNA: TGTGCCTGGTCCGGACAGTGGAACACTGAAGCTTTCTTT. This encodes CAWSGQWNTEAFF. V gene TRBV30 combines with J gene TRBJ1-1; a weak D match, TRBD1 (6 bases). Trimming removed 5 bases at V and 1 base at J, with 11 bases between. The CDR3 totals 13 residues. Germline V gene data show CDR1 as GTSNPN and CDR2 as SVGIG (reference sequence).

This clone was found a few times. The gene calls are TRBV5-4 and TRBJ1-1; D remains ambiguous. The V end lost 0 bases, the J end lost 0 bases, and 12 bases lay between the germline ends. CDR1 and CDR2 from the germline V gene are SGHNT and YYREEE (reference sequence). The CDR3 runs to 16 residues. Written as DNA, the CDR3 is TGTGCCAGCAGCTTGGACAGAAAAGAAATGAACACTGAAGCTTTCTTT. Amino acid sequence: CASSLDRKEMNTEAFF.

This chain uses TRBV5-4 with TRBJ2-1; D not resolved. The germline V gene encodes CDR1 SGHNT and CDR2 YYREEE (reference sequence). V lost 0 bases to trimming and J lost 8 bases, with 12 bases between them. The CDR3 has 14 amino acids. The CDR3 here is CASSLDLESHEQFF. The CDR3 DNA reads TGTGCCAGCAGCTTGGATTTAGAAAGCCATGAGCAGTTCTTC.

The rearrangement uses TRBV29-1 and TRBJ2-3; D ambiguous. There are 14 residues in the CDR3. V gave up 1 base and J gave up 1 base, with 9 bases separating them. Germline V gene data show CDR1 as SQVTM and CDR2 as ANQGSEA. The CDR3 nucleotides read TGCAGCGTTGAAGCCGGTAGAGGCACAGATACGCAGTATTTT. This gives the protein CSVEAGRGTDTQYF.

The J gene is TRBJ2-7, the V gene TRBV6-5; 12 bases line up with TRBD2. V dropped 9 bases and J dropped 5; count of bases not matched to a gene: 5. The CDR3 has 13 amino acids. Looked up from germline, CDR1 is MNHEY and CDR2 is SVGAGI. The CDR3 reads CASMTSGSDEQYF. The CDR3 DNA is TGTGCCAGTATGACTAGCGGGAGTGACGAGCAGTACTTC.

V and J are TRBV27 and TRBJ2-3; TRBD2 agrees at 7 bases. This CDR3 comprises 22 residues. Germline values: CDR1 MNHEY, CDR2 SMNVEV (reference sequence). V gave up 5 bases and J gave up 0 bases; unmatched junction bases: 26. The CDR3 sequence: CASSPDLPSAGSFISSTDTQYF. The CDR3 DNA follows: TGTGCCAGCAGTCCCGACCTCCCGTCAGCGGGAAGCTTCATTTCTAGCACAGATACGCAGTATTTT.

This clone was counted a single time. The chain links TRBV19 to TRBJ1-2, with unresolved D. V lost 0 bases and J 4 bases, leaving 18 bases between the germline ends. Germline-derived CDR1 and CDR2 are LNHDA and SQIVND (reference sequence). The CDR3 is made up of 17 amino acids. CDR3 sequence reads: CASSIDILRVLGYGYTF. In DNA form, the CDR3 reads TGTGCCAGTAGTATAGATATATTGAGGGTATTGGGCTATGGCTACACCTTC.

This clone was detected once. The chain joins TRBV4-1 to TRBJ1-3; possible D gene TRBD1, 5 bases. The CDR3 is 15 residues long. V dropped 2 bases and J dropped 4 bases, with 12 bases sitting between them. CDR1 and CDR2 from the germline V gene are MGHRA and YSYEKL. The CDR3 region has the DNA TGCGCCAGCAGCCAATTTCCACAGGCCGGAAACACCATATATTTT. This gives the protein CASSQFPQAGNTIYF.

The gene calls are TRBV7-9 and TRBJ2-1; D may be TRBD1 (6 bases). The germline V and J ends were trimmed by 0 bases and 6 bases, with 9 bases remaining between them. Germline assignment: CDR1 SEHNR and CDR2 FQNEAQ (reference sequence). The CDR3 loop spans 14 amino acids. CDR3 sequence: CASSLAGAFNEQFF. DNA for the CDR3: TGTGCCAGCAGCTTAGCGGGGGCTTTCAATGAGCAGTTCTTC.

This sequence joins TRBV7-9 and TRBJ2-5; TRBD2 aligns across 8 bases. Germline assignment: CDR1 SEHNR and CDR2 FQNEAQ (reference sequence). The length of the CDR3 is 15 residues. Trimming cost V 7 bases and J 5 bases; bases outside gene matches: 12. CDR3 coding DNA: TGTGCCAGCACTCCTCCGGCGGGAGGACTCGAGACCCAGTACTTC. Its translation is CASTPPAGGLETQYF.

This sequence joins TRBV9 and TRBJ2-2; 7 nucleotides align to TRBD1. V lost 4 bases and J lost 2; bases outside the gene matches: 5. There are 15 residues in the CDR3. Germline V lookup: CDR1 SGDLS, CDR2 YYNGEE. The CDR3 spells CASSSRDRNTGELFF. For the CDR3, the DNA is TGTGCCAGCAGCAGCCGGGACAGAAACACCGGGGAGCTGTTTTTT.

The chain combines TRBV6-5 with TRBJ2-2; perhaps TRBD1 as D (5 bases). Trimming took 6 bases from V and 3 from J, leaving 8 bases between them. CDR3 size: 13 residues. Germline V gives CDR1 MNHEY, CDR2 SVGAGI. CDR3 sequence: CASRTAYTGELFF. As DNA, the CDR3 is TGTGCCAGCAGGACAGCATACACCGGGGAGCTGTTTTTT.

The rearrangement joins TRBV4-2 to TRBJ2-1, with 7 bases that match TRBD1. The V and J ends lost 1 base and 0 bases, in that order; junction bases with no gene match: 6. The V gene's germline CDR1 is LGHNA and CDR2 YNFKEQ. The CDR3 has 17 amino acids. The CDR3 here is CASSQGHRGVSYNEQFF. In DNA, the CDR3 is TGTGCCAGCAGCCAAGGGCACAGGGGAGTCTCCTACAATGAGCAGTTCTTC.

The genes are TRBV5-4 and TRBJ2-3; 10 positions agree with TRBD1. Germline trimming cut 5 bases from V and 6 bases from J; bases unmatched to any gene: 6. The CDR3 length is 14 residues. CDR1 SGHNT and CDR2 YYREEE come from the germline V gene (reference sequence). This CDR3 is CASRTGTGDDTQYF. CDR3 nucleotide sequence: TGTGCCAGCAGAACCGGGACAGGGGATGATACGCAGTATTTT.

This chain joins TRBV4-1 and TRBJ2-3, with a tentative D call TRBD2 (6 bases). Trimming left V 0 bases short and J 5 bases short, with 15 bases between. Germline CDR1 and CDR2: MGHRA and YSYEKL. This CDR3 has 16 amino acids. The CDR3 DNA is TGCGCCAGCAGCCAAGATCCGGGGGAGGAGGGAGATACGCAGTATTTT. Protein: CASSQDPGEEGDTQYF.

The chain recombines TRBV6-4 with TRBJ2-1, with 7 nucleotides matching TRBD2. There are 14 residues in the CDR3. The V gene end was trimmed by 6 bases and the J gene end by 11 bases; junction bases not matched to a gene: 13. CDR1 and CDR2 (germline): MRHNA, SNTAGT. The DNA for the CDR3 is TGTGCCAGCAGACTTACTATAACTAGCGCCCAGCAGTTCTTC. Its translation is CASRLTITSAQQFF.